This is a list of T cell receptor beta chains from one sample in a study of shared clonotypes between healthy human individuals. Sequencing used immunoSEQ multiplex PCR; TCRdb keeps in-frame clones, though not all of them. Here the sample spans about 480,000 clones, about three quarters being singletons. The sequenced sample was PBMCs. These receptors came from a woman aged 40 to 50 in good health. Some clones in this sample may be carry-over from other donors' samples. Both conserved end residues are part of each CDR3. The order of the fields is V gene, clone size, D gene, J gene, CDR3 DNA, CDR3 protein. The D gene is left open where the match is weak. Clone sizes are given selectively: once, few, many, or a class where the clone is expanded.

TRBV11-2,NA,TRBD2,TRBJ2-1,TGTGCCAGCAGCCCCGGGGGGGGGAGACCTTACAATGAGCAGTTCTTC,CASSPGGGRPYNEQFF
TRBV2,few,NA,TRBJ1-5,TGTGCCAGCAGTTCCTCGGGGGCCTATAGCAATCAGCCCCAGCATTTT,CASSSSGAYSNQPQHF
TRBV27,NA,NA,TRBJ2-2,TGTGCCAGCACAACTCCGGGACGTTCGAACACCGGGGAGCTGTTTTTT,CASTTPGRSNTGELFF
TRBV10-2,NA,NA,TRBJ1-5,TGCGCCAGCGACCCCTCGAGGGGGAATCAGCCCCAGCATTTT,CASDPSRGNQPQHF
TRBV18,NA,TRBD1,TRBJ2-7,TGTGCCAGCTCGGCCGGGACAGGGGGGGCCTACGAGCAGTACTTC,CASSAGTGGAYEQYF
TRBV7-2,NA,NA,TRBJ2-7,TGTGCCAGCAGCCTTAATAGGGGATCCTACGAGCAGTACTTC,CASSLNRGSYEQYF
TRBV5-5,NA,NA,TRBJ1-4,TGTGCCAGCAGCTTATGGAGGGAAAAACTGTTTTTT,CASSLWREKLFF
TRBV10-2,NA,TRBD2,TRBJ2-2,TGCGCCAGCAGGGGTAGCGGGGCGAACACCGGGGAGCTGTTTTTT,CASRGSGANTGELFF
TRBV27,many,NA,TRBJ1-2,TGTGCCAGCAGTTACAAGCCCGGGGCGGGTGGCTACACCTTC,CASSYKPGAGGYTF
TRBV19,medium-sized,NA,TRBJ2-2,TGTGCCAGTAGTACCCCGGGACATGTCGGCACCGGGGAGCTGTTTTTT,CASSTPGHVGTGELFF
TRBV5-6,NA,NA,TRBJ2-3,TGTGCCAGCAGCTTGTCGGGCAGGGTGGATACGCAGTATTTT,CASSLSGRVDTQYF
TRBV10-3,NA,TRBD2,TRBJ2-3,TGTGCCATCAGAGATCTGACTAGCGGGAGGGCCCTCGACACGCAGTATTTT,CAIRDLTSGRALDTQYF
TRBV15,NA,TRBD1,TRBJ1-2,TGTGCCACCAGCAGAGGAGTCTCGGGCACAGGGGGCGGCTACACCTTC,CATSRGVSGTGGGYTF